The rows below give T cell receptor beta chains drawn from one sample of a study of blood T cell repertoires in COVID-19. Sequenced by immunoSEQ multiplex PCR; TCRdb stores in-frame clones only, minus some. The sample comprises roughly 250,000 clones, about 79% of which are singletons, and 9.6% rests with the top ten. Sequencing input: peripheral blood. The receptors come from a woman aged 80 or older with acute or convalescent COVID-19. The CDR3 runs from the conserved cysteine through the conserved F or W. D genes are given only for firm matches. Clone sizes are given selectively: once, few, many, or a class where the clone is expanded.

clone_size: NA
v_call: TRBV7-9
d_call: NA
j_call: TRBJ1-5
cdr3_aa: CASSLDAGNQPQHF
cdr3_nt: TGTGCCAGCAGCTTAGATGCGGGGAATCAGCCCCAGCATTTT

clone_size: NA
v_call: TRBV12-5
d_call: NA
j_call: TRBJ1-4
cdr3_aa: CASGLDLKTTNEKLFF
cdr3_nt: TGTGCTAGTGGTTTGGACCTAAAAACAACTAATGAAAAACTGTTTTTT

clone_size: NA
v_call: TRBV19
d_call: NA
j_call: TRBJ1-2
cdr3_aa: CASTPSAGNYGYTF
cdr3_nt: TGTGCCAGTACCCCTTCGGCGGGGAACTATGGCTACACCTTC

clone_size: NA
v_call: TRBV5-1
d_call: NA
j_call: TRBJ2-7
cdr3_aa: CASSLNQVPYEQYF
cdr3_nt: TGCGCCAGCAGCTTGAACCAGGTTCCCTACGAGCAGTACTTC

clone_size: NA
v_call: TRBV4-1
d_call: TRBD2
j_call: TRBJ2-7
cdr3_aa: CASSQGRLAGGSEQYF
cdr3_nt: TGCGCCAGCAGCCAAGGGCGGCTAGCGGGGGGGTCCGAGCAGTACTTC

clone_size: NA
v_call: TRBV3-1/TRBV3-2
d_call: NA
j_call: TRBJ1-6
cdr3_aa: CASTGGLGPLHF
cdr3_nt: TGTGCCAGCACCGGGGGTCTAGGACCCCTCCACTTT

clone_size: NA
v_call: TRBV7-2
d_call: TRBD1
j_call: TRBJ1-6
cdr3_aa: CASSSWGDRAISPLHF
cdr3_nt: TGTGCCAGCAGCTCCTGGGGGGACAGGGCTATTTCACCCCTCCACTTT

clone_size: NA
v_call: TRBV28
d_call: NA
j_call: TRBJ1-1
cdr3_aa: CASSPGQLNTEAFF
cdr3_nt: TGTGCCAGCAGCCCTGGACAACTGAACACTGAAGCTTTCTTT

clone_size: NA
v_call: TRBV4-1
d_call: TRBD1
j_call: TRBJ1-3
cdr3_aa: CASSQGAAGTGGNTIYF
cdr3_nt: TGCGCCAGCAGCCAAGGAGCCGCCGGGACAGGGGGAAACACCATATATTTT

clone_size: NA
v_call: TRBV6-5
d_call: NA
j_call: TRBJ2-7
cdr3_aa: CASNARYSPYEQYF
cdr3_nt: TGTGCCAGCAACGCTAGGTATTCTCCCTACGAGCAGTACTTC

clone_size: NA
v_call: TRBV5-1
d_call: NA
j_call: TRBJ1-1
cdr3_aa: CASSLAGSQGGTEAFF
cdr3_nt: TGCGCCAGCAGCTTGGCCGGAAGTCAGGGAGGAACTGAAGCTTTCTTT

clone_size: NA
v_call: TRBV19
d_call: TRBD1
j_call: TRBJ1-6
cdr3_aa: CASSTTGFQSPLHF
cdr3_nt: TGTGCCAGTAGTACGACAGGGTTCCAGTCACCCCTCCACTTT

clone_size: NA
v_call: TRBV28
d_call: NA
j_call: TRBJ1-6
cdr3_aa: CASSLLAQYNSPLHF
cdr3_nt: TGTGCCAGCAGTTTATTGGCTCAGTATAATTCACCCCTCCACTTT

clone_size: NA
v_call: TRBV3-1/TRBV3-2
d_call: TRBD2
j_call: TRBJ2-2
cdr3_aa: CASSQEFGLAGTGELFF
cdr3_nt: TGTGCCAGCAGCCAAGAATTTGGGCTAGCGGGTACCGGGGAGCTGTTTTTT

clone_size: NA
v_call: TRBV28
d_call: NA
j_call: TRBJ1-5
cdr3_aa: CASSPPTGSNQPQHF
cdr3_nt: TGTGCCAGCAGTCCCCCCACAGGGAGCAATCAGCCCCAGCATTTT

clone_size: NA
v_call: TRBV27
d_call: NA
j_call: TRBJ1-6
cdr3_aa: CASSLDRTYNSPLHF
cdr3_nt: TGTGCCAGCAGTTTAGACAGGACCTATAATTCACCCCTCCACTTT

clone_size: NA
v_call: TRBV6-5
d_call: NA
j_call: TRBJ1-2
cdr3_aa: CASRRDTYGYTF
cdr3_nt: TGTGCCAGCAGGCGAGACACCTATGGCTACACCTTC

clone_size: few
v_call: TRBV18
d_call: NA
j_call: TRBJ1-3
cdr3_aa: CASSPFSGAFSGNTIYF
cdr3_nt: TGTGCCAGCTCACCTTTTTCAGGGGCGTTCTCTGGAAACACCATATATTTT

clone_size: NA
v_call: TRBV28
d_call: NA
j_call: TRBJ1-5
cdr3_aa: CASSLTVPLGQASQPQHF
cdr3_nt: TGTGCCAGCAGTCTTACGGTCCCCCTTGGGCAGGCCAGTCAGCCCCAGCATTTT